The clone carrying this T cell receptor (beta chain) was picked up a small number of times. Antigen unknown. Every participating donor gave one draw, a heparinised blood sample averaging roughly 100 mL. The data derive from a study of beta chain features in type 1 diabetes. Overall study: Examination of sorted cells across all samples involved more than 100,000,000 cells.

Study outcomes and limitations: Cells with high TCR expression could be over-represented by cDNA sequencing. Shortening that was moderate but significant affected the TCRB CDR3s of Type 1 diabetes patients in all four CD4+ subsets.

Since all of the isolated RNA was reverse transcribed, expressed TCRB transcripts were what got sequenced. The protocol was immunoSEQ multiplex PCR, while the TCRdb copy is restricted to in-frame clones and leaves out a portion. The top ten hold roughly 1.9% of the sample, which has some 150,000 clones, 11% seen once. V was shortened by 5 bases and J by 1 base, with 11 bases between the two germline ends. The CDR3 covers 14 residues. Germline CDR1 reads ENHRY; CDR2 reads SYGVKD. The receptor's source is a man aged 18 to 30 in good health. The chain recombines TRBV10-3 with TRBJ2-5; D assignment may be TRBD1 or TRBD2 (5 bases each). The sample taken for sequencing was central memory CD4+ T cells from blood. The CDR3 DNA is TGTGCCATCAGTACCCCCGGGACCCAAGAGACCCAGTACTTC. Amino acids: CAISTPGTQETQYF.